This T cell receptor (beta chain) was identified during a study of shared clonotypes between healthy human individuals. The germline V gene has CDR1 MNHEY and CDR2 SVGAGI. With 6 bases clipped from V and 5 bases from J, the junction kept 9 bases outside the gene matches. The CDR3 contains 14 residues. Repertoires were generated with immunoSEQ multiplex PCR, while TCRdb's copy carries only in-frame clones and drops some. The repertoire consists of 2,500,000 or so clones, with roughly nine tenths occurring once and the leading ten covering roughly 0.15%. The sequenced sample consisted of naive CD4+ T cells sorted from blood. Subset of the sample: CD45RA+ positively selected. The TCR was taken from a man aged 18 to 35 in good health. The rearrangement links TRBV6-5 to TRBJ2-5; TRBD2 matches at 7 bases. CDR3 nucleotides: TGTGCCAGCAGAGACTCGGGGCGGGGGGAGACCCAGTACTTC. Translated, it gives CASRDSGRGETQYF.